The 25 T cell receptor beta chains presented below share a single source sample, sequenced in a study of glioma-infiltrating T cells after dendritic cell vaccination (dated by TCRdb to about 2016). Reading the label with the study, this specimen's time point is: after dendritic cell vaccination, including at tumor progression/relapse. Libraries were constructed by the immunoSEQ multiplex PCR assay. TCRdb holds this immuneACCESS table with in-frame rearrangements only. Some clones are missing; in checked studies, unresolved V genes explain under half, and the rest has no known cause. This sample holds almost 90,000 clones; roughly four fifths were observed only once. The ten largest clones capture about 6.8% of the sample. This material consisted of blood, taken after dendritic cell vaccination. The receptors shown here come from a human donor with glioblastoma.

V usage is TRBV27 and J usage is TRBJ1-2, with 8 bases fitting TRBD1. Germline trimming cut 4 bases from V and 6 bases from J; bases unmatched to any gene: 13. The CDR3 spans 16 residues. Germline loops: CDR1 MNHEY, CDR2 SMNVEV (reference sequence). In DNA, the CDR3 is TGTGCCAGCAGTTACGGGACAGGTTCACAAGTTGATGGCTACACCTTC. Amino acid sequence: CASSYGTGSQVDGYTF.

CDR3 in amino acids: CASSEEVITIRDSIEAFF. CDR3 nucleotide sequence: TGTGCCAGCAGTGAAGAGGTGATAACGATCAGGGACAGTATTGAAGCTTTCTTT. This rearrangement joins TRBV2 to TRBJ1-1; 7 bases map to TRBD1. V was pared by 1 base and J by 7 bases, with 18 bases of the junction left unmatched. The CDR3 totals 18 residues. The germline V gene has CDR1 SNHLY and CDR2 FYNNEI.

For the CDR3, the DNA is TGCGCCAGCAGCTTGGGCCCACAGGGGACTAGCACAGATACGCAGTATTTT. Encoded protein: CASSLGPQGTSTDTQYF. The chain joins TRBV5-1 to TRBJ2-3, with a weak D call TRBD1 (7 bases). The germline V gene encodes CDR1 SGHRS and CDR2 YFSETQ. Between the trimmed V and J ends, which lost 0 bases and 0 bases, there was a span of 14 bases. This CDR3 spans 17 amino acids.

The V and J genes are TRBV6-1 and TRBJ1-1, with D unclear. The CDR3 spans 11 residues. V was trimmed by 3 bases and J by 4 bases, leaving 3 bases between them. Germline CDR1 is MNHNS and CDR2 is SASEGT. The CDR3 protein is CASSERTEAFF. CDR3 bases: TGTGCCAGCAGTGAGCGCACTGAAGCTTTCTTT.

This clone was observed a single time. V is TRBV25-1 and J is TRBJ2-1; perhaps TRBD2 as D (6 bases). CDR3 length: 14 amino acids. Looked up from germline, CDR1 is MGHDK and CDR2 is SYGVNS. V was shortened by 7 bases and J by 6 bases, with 16 bases between the two germline ends. The CDR3 loop reads CASTHNGTLNEQFF. CDR3 DNA: TGTGCCAGCACCCACAACGGGACTCTCAATGAGCAGTTCTTC.

The rearrangement uses TRBV15 and TRBJ1-1, with 8 bases identical to TRBD1. V shed 1 base and J 1 base; nucleotides not matched to a gene: 2. The CDR3 extends over 15 amino acids. The germline gives CDR1 LNHNV, CDR2 YYDKDF (reference sequence). CDR3 bases: TGTGCCACCAGCAGAGGACAGGGGCAGAACACTGAAGCTTTCTTT. Its translation: CATSRGQGQNTEAFF.

CDR3 residues: CASSMPGQGFSEQYF. CDR3 sequence (DNA): TGTGCCAGCAGCATGCCGGGACAGGGTTTTTCCGAGCAGTACTTC. This sequence joins TRBV5-6 and TRBJ2-7; 9 bases agree with TRBD1. The CDR3 covers 15 residues. With 4 bases clipped from V and 6 bases from J, the junction kept 11 bases outside the gene matches. CDR1 and CDR2 (germline): SGHDT, YYEEEE. Together with reference TRBV5-6 and TRBJ2-7, the CDR3 gives the full variable domain: DAGVTQSPTHLIKTRGQQVTLRCSPKSGHDTVSWYQQALGQGPQFIFQYYEEEERQRGNFPDRFSGHQFPNYSSELNVNALLLGDSALYLCASSMPGQGFSEQYFGPGTRLTVT.

Note on this clone: Other DNA sequences in the same sample also yield this CDR3. V and J are TRBV19 and TRBJ1-4; no clear D. The CDR3 loop spans 14 amino acids. Germline lookup yields CDR1 LNHDA and CDR2 SQIVND (reference sequence). V was pared by 6 bases and J by 6 bases, with 14 bases between. The CDR3 DNA is TGTGCCAGTAGGATACGAGGCGGCCATGAAAAACTGTTTTTT. As protein: CASRIRGGHEKLFF.

The chain couples TRBV4-3 to TRBJ1-2; no firm D call. The ends were cut back, 0 bases at V and 8 bases at J, with 13 bases in the middle. This CDR3 is built from 14 residues. Germline-derived CDR1 and CDR2 are LGHNA and YSLEER. The CDR3 sequence is CASSQDRERQGYTF. The CDR3 DNA follows: TGCGCCAGCAGCCAAGATCGGGAACGGCAGGGCTACACCTTC.

This rearrangement joins TRBV7-6 to TRBJ1-1; D call uncertain. The germline gives CDR1 SGHVS, CDR2 FNYEAQ. The CDR3 runs 13 residues. V was pared by 2 bases and J by 1 base, with 5 bases between. The CDR3 is CASSLLRNTEAFF. In DNA, the CDR3 is TGTGCCAGCAGCTTATTGAGGAACACTGAAGCTTTCTTT.

The count of this clone is one. The rearrangement uses TRBV6-6 and TRBJ1-1; 7 bases map to TRBD1. CDR3 length equals 14 residues. J lost 1 base, V lost 5 bases, and 4 bases had no gene match. The germline gives CDR1 MNHNY, CDR2 SVGAGI (reference sequence). The CDR3 loop reads CASSPTGENTEAFF. CDR3 nucleotide sequence: TGTGCCAGCAGTCCAACAGGGGAGAACACTGAAGCTTTCTTT.

This clone turned up a few times. CDR3 sequence reads: CASRQGSGGEKLFF. The CDR3 DNA reads as TGCGCCAGCAGGCAGGGCTCGGGGGGTGAAAAACTGTTTTTT. The gene calls are TRBV5-1 and TRBJ1-4; possibly TRBD1 for D (5 bases). The germline CDR1 and CDR2 sequences are SGHRS and YFSETQ. This CDR3 has 14 amino acids. Trimming cost V 5 bases and J 7 bases, with 15 bases left between them.

The chain is built from TRBV9 and TRBJ1-1; D remains unclear. Germline V gene lookup returns CDR1 SGDLS and CDR2 YYNGEE. The CDR3 consists of 15 residues. Trimming took off 0 bases at V and 5 bases at J, with 14 bases between the two ends. CDR3 sequence reads: CASSVGSGEETEAFF. In nucleotides, the CDR3 is TGTGCCAGCAGCGTAGGCAGTGGGGAGGAGACTGAAGCTTTCTTT.

As DNA, the CDR3 is TGTGCCAGCAGTGCCGGCGGACAGCCTACCGGGGAGCTGTTTTTT. This codes for CASSAGGQPTGELFF. The chain uses TRBV9 and TRBJ2-2; maybe TRBD1 (6 bases). The CDR3 covers 15 residues. Trimming stripped 5 bases from V and 5 bases from J, with 16 bases between. The germline V gene has CDR1 SGDLS and CDR2 YYNGEE.

CDR3 nucleotide sequence: TGTGCCAGCTCACCACTACGGGGTGAAGGGCAGCCCCAGCATTTT. It encodes CASSPLRGEGQPQHF. The J gene is TRBJ1-5, the V gene TRBV18, with unresolved D. V was trimmed by 1 base and J by 7 bases, leaving 14 bases between them. The germline gives CDR1 KGHSH, CDR2 LQKENI. The CDR3 length is 15 residues. The variable domain in full, completed from reference TRBV18 and TRBJ1-5, reads NAGVMQNPRHLVRRRGQEARLRCSPMKGHSHVYWYRQLPEEGLKFMVYLQKENIIDESGMPKERFSAEFPKEGPSILRIQQVVRGDSAAYFCASSPLRGEGQPQHFGDGTRLSIL.

This clone was observed a handful of times. This chain connects TRBV5-1 to TRBJ2-2; 7 bases line up with TRBD1. The germline V gene encodes CDR1 SGHRS and CDR2 YFSETQ. Trimming took 0 bases from V and 5 from J; bases not matched to a gene: 10. The CDR3 covers 17 residues. The CDR3 loop reads CASSLAITGDGTGELFF. As DNA, the CDR3 is TGCGCCAGCAGCTTGGCGATAACAGGGGATGGGACCGGGGAGCTGTTTTTT.

The chain carries TRBV19 and TRBJ2-7; D call uncertain. Trimming removed 3 bases from V and 1 base from J, with 10 bases in between. CDR1 and CDR2 from the germline V gene are LNHDA and SQIVND (reference sequence). The CDR3 extends over 14 amino acids. The CDR3, as DNA: TGTGCCAGTAGTATGGAGACCGGGTCCTACGAGCAGTACTTC. Protein product: CASSMETGSYEQYF.

V and J are TRBV30 and TRBJ2-5, with a weak D call TRBD2 (5 bases). The V end was cut by 0 bases, the J end by 5 bases, with 10 bases between. Germline V lookup: CDR1 GTSNPN, CDR2 SVGIG (reference sequence). The CDR3 is made up of 13 amino acids. CDR3 protein: CAWSVQTGETQYF. For the CDR3, the DNA is TGTGCCTGGAGTGTACAAACGGGGGAGACCCAGTACTTC.

This clone was counted between two and nine times. This chain joins TRBV5-1 and TRBJ1-4; 7 nucleotides match TRBD1. Germline V gene sequence: CDR1 SGHRS, CDR2 YFSETQ. The V segment lost 6 bases and the J segment 8 bases; nucleotides outside the gene matches: 10. The CDR3 contains 14 residues. The CDR3 nucleotides read TGCGCCAGCACCTTAGGACAGGCGGGCGAAAAACTGTTTTTT. Translation: CASTLGQAGEKLFF.

The chain carries TRBV2 and TRBJ1-3; 11 bases agree with TRBD1. This CDR3 spans 16 amino acids. Losses at the gene ends were 4 bases for V and 1 base for J; bases not matched to a gene: 3. Germline V gene lookup returns CDR1 SNHLY and CDR2 FYNNEI. This chain's CDR3 is CASSGGTGGSGNTIYF. CDR3 coding DNA: TGTGCCAGCAGTGGGGGGACAGGGGGATCTGGAAACACCATATATTTT.

The genes are TRBV9 and TRBJ1-1, with D tentatively TRBD1 (5 bases). Trimming cost V 5 bases and J 5 bases, with 13 bases left between them. The CDR3 length is 13 residues. Germline-derived CDR1 and CDR2 are SGDLS and YYNGEE. CDR3 in amino acids: CASSSQGLTEAFF. CDR3 coding DNA: TGTGCCAGCAGTAGCCAGGGATTGACTGAAGCTTTCTTT.

V gene TRBV11-1 combines with J gene TRBJ1-1, with TRBD1 identical over 7 bases. Germline V gene data show CDR1 as SGHAT and CDR2 as FQDESV (reference sequence). After removal of 2 bases from V and 5 bases from J, the junction contained 5 bases not matched to a gene. This CDR3 contains 14 residues. The CDR3 sequence is CASSLYAGGTEAFF. CDR3 sequence (DNA): TGTGCCAGCAGCTTATACGCAGGGGGGACTGAAGCTTTCTTT.

V is TRBV25-1 and J is TRBJ1-2; no definite D call. The length of the CDR3 is 15 residues. With 7 bases removed from V and 8 bases from J, the gap between germline ends came to 23 bases. Germline V lookup: CDR1 MGHDK, CDR2 SYGVNS. The CDR3 sequence is CASMPNSELTLGYTF. The CDR3 DNA reads as TGTGCCAGCATGCCCAATTCGGAGTTAACCCTAGGCTACACCTTC.

The chain has TRBV19 and TRBJ2-4; TRBD2 matches 8 bases. Unmatched junction bases numbered 10, after V lost 3 bases and J lost 6 bases. Per the germline V gene, CDR1 is LNHDA and CDR2 is SQIVND (reference sequence). The CDR3 is made up of 16 amino acids. The CDR3 reads CASSIYLRAGGNIQYF. The CDR3 region has the DNA TGTGCCAGTAGTATTTACCTCAGGGCGGGGGGAAACATTCAGTACTTC.

The chain employs TRBV7-9 and TRBJ2-5, with TRBD2 matching over 9 bases. Matching the DNA end better, TRBJ2-7 makes the J call doubtful. Looked up from germline, CDR1 is SEHNR and CDR2 is FQNEAQ (reference sequence). The CDR3 loop spans 15 amino acids. Here the CDR3 DNA reads TGTGCCAGCAGCGCACCGGGACTAGCTTTCTACGAGCAGTACTTC. As protein: CASSAPGLAFYEQYF.